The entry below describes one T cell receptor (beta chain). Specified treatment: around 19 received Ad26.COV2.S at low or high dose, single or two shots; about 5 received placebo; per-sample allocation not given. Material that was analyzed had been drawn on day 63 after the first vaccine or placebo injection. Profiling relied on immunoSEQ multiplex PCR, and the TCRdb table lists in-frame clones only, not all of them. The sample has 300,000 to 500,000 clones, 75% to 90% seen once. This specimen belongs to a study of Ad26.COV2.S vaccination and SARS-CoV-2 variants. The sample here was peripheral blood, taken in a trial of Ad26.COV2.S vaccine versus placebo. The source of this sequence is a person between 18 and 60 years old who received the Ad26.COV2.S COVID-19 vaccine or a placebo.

CDR3 loop: CASSLKGQGSHEQYF. The CDR3 nucleotides are TGCGCCAGCAGCTTGAAAGGACAGGGAAGTCACGAGCAGTACTTC. The chain is built from TRBV5-1 and TRBJ2-7, with 8 bases lining up with TRBD1. In germline, CDR1 is SGHRS, CDR2 YFSETQ. This CDR3 comprises 15 residues. V shed 1 base, J shed 5 bases, and the junction held 8 bases outside the gene matches.